This section outlines one TCR beta chain sequence together with its context. Its antigen specificity is not known. No qualities accompany the bases; no much larger clone lies one base away. V is trimmed back by 1 base and J by 0 bases, and the junction contains 0 bases that no gene match accounts for. Measured from the cysteine to the phenylalanine, the CDR3 is 14 residues long. The sequence is cut down to CDR3 DNA, 42 bases in frame from base 1. For CDR1 and CDR2, the germline V gene lists SGHRS and YFSETQ. Collaborating institutions collected whole blood in K2EDTA tubes following their own protocols. Collaborator samples were shipped for TCRbeta analysis as frozen whole blood, isolated PBMCs, or DNA extracted from either sample type. TCRbeta CDR3 regions were amplified from genomic DNA using the immunoSEQ Assay, a bias-controlled multiplex PCR. The original pipeline was this. Within the assay, amplification of reference gene primers was used to estimate how many nucleated cells each sample contained. Sequence reads were collapsed and filtered to measure the absolute abundance of every unique TCRbeta CDR3 rearrangement. Productive Simpson clonality was computed per sample as the square root of Simpson's diversity index over productive rearrangements. Held by TCRdb, this immuneACCESS table contains in-frame sequences only and omits some clones. Under half of the omission traces to an unresolved V gene where checked; the cause of the rest is unknown. For V, J and clone size, that table is used; D and trimming come from the DNA. The sample contains tens of thousands of clones, 75% to 85% of them found a single time. The ten largest make up roughly 30% of the sample.

The data are from a study of blood T cell repertoires in COVID-19 (dated by TCRdb to the early 2020s). Regarding the study in general: The collaborator samples originated in the United States, Italy and Spain and spanned the acute and convalescent phases of COVID-19. Samples came from the ongoing ImmuneRACE study (first 160 participants) plus 1,254 subjects from 6 global collaborators. The repertoires were released in a freely available public database meant as a resource for research on the immune response to SARS-CoV-2. Where available, HLA class I and class II types were obtained from metadata supplied by the sample provider rather than from assay-based typing. Nearly every sample came with metadata listing a de-identified subject ID, COVID-19 status, age in years and sex. Deeply sampled blood TCRbeta repertoires from subjects exposed to, actively infected with, or recovered from COVID-19 were included in the dataset. The prospective study material was composed of cDNA or gDNA derived from T cells, B-cell-depleted T cells, or PBMCs.

Study-wide findings and limitations: The amount of clinical and demographic metadata varied by source and participant and was provided uncurated.

The chain is assembled from TRBV5-1 and TRBJ1-1; 7 bases in between match TRBD1. The source material was peripheral blood. This sequence was found in a woman of 80 years or more with acute or convalescent COVID-19. The CDR3 sequence is CASSLQGVNTEAFF. Here is the DNA: TGCGCCAGCAGCTTGCAGGGGGTGAACACTGAAGCTTTCTTT.